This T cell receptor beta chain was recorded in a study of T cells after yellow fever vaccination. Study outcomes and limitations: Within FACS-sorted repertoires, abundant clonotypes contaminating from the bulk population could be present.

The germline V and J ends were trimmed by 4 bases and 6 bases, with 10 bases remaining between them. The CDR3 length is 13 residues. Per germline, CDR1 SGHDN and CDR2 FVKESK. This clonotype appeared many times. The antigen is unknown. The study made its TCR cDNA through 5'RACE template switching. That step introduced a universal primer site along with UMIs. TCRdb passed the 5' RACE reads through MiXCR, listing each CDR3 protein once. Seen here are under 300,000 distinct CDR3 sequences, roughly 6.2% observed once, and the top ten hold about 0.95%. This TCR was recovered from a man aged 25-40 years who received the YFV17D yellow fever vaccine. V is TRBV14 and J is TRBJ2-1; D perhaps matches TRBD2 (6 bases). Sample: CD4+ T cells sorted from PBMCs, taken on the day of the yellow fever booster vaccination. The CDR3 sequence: CASSRPAGNEQFF. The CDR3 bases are TGTGCCAGCAGCCGACCAGCGGGCAATGAGCAGTTCTTC. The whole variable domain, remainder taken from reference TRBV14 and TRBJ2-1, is EAGVTQFPSHSVIEKGQTVTLRCDPISGHDNLYWYRRVMGKEIKFLLHFVKESKQDESGMPNNRFLAERTGGTYSTLKVQPAELEDSGVYFCASSRPAGNEQFFGPGTRLTVL.